These 16 T cell receptor beta chains were sequenced from one sample in a study of blood T cell repertoires in COVID-19. Sequencing used immunoSEQ multiplex PCR; TCRdb keeps in-frame clones, though not all of them. The sample has around 25,000 clones, about 90% seen once; the top ten hold 25%. Sequenced: peripheral blood. Source of these receptors: a human donor with active COVID-19. The donor label of this sample is uncertain.

This rearrangement joins TRBV3-1 (or the pseudogene TRBV3-2) to TRBJ2-7; D unclear. This CDR3 region has 13 residues. Trimming shortened V by 1 base and J by 2 bases, and 6 bases separated the two germline ends. The germline V gene has CDR1 LGHDT and CDR2 YNNKEL (reference sequence). CDR3 DNA: TGTGCCAGCAGCCAAGGAGAGGCCTACGAGCAGTACTTC. The encoded protein is CASSQGEAYEQYF.

V gene TRBV21-1 combines with J gene TRBJ2-4; the listed D gene, TRBD2, was not tested against the DNA. TRBV21-1 is tagged as a pseudogene. This CDR3 spans 14 amino acids. The CDR3 bases are TGTGCCAGCAGCAATATCCGGGAGGGAAACATTCAGTACTTC. Translated, it gives CASSNIREGNIQYF.

CDR3 nucleotide sequence: TGCGCCAGCAGCCGATCAATAACCGGGACAGGGGGCTTTTTTTCAGCTTTCTTT. It encodes CASSRSITGTGGFFSAFF. The chain uses TRBV4-3 and TRBJ1-1, with 12 bases lining up with TRBD1. J was trimmed by 10 bases and V by 4 bases; bases with no gene match: 19. The CDR3 has 18 residues. Germline loops: CDR1 LGHNA, CDR2 YSLEER.

The chain is built from TRBV7-6 and TRBJ2-1, with D perhaps matching TRBD2 (6 bases). V lost 4 bases and J lost 7, with 17 bases in between. Looked up from germline, CDR1 is SGHVS and CDR2 is FNYEAQ. CDR3 length: 15 amino acids. CDR3 in DNA: TGTGCCAGCAGCTCGGGGGTGGAGCGGGTAAATGAGCAGTTCTTC. This translates into CASSSGVERVNEQFF.

The rearrangement joins TRBV6-4 to TRBJ2-3; 10 bases fit TRBD2. The V gene's germline CDR1 is MRHNA and CDR2 SNTAGT. This CDR3 has 16 residues. V trimming: 0 bases; J trimming: 4 bases; junction bases outside the gene matches: 4. The CDR3 is CASSDSGTSVSDTQYF. The CDR3, as DNA: TGTGCCAGCAGTGACTCAGGGACTAGCGTATCAGATACGCAGTATTTT.

V gene TRBV6-1 combines with J gene TRBJ2-1; D might be TRBD1 (5 bases). CDR1 MNHNS and CDR2 SASEGT come from the germline V gene. This CDR3 region has 14 residues. V lost 1 base to trimming and J lost 8 bases, with 12 bases between them. The DNA for the CDR3 is TGTGCCAGCAGTGAAGTGGTCAGGGAATATGAGCAGTTCTTC. Protein product: CASSEVVREYEQFF.

V usage is TRBV6-4 and J usage is TRBJ2-2; 9 nucleotides line up with TRBD1. V shed 4 bases and J 4 bases; nucleotides not matched to a gene: 1. The CDR3 contains 14 residues. CDR1 MRHNA and CDR2 SNTAGT come from the germline V gene. The chain's CDR3 is CASSGQGGTGELFF. Written as DNA, the CDR3 is TGTGCCAGCAGTGGACAGGGGGGCACCGGGGAGCTGTTTTTT.

The rearrangement joins TRBV5-1 to TRBJ1-5; D not certain. The germline V gene encodes CDR1 SGHRS and CDR2 YFSETQ. The length of the CDR3 is 14 residues. The ends were cut back, 0 bases at V and 3 bases at J, with 7 bases in the middle. This CDR3 is CASSLGENNQPQHF. CDR3 sequence (DNA): TGCGCCAGCAGCTTGGGGGAGAACAATCAGCCCCAGCATTTT.

This clone has only a few counts. V is TRBV6-5 and J is TRBJ2-2, with 8 bases fitting TRBD1. J lost 6 bases, V lost 2 bases, and 2 bases had no gene match. The CDR3 length is 14 residues. In germline, CDR1 is MNHEY, CDR2 SVGAGI. This CDR3 is CASSYPGGPGELFF. DNA for the CDR3: TGTGCCAGCAGTTACCCAGGGGGCCCCGGGGAGCTGTTTTTT.

The chain uses TRBV25-1 and TRBJ2-7; 9 bases are shared with TRBD1. Germline V gives CDR1 MGHDK, CDR2 SYGVNS. The CDR3 runs to 14 residues. V was pared by 2 bases and J by 3 bases, with 2 bases of the junction left unmatched. The CDR3 nucleotides read TGTGCCAGCAGTGAACCGGGACAGGGCTACGAGCAGTACTTC. Amino acids: CASSEPGQGYEQYF.

The genes are TRBV9 and TRBJ2-3; 7 bases map to TRBD2. The junction had 5 bases not matched to a gene; V was cut back by 0 bases and J by 1 base. Germline assignment: CDR1 SGDLS and CDR2 YYNGEE. The CDR3 loop spans 16 amino acids. This CDR3 reads CASSVDGLERTDTQYF. CDR3 DNA: TGTGCCAGCAGCGTAGACGGACTAGAGCGCACAGATACGCAGTATTTT.

The genes are TRBV27 and TRBJ1-5; no firm D call. CDR1 is MNHEY and CDR2 is SMNVEV in the germline V gene (reference sequence). Trimming left V 3 bases short and J 3 bases short, with 3 bases between. The CDR3 is made up of 12 amino acids. This CDR3 is CASSFYNQPQHF. CDR3 sequence (DNA): TGTGCCAGCAGTTTCTACAATCAGCCCCAGCATTTT.

A single count supports this clone. The CDR3 bases are TGTGCCAGCAGCTTATGGGGGGGCGGTGAAGCTTTCTTT. This translates into CASSLWGGGEAFF. The V and J genes are TRBV11-2 and TRBJ1-1; D perhaps matches TRBD1 (6 bases). This CDR3 comprises 13 residues. Germline values: CDR1 SGHAT, CDR2 FQNNGV. V was clipped by 2 bases and J by 7 bases, with 11 bases between them.

V gene TRBV3-1 (or the pseudogene TRBV3-2) combines with J gene TRBJ1-2; D call uncertain. CDR3 size: 13 residues. Germline CDR1 LGHDT, CDR2 YNNKEL (reference sequence). V lost 1 base and J 6 bases, leaving 9 bases between the germline ends. As DNA, the CDR3 is TGTGCCAGCAGCCAAGTTGGCCTGGATGGCTACACCTTC. It translates to CASSQVGLDGYTF.

J is TRBJ2-3 and V is TRBV7-2; a possible D gene is TRBD1 (5 bases). The CDR3 length is 17 residues. V was cut by 1 base and J by 3 bases, with 17 bases left in between. Germline lookup yields CDR1 SGHTA and CDR2 FQGNSA. The CDR3 region is CASSLVSGRGLTDTQYF. CDR3 sequence (DNA): TGTGCCAGCAGCTTAGTATCAGGAAGGGGTCTAACAGATACGCAGTATTTT.

This clone was counted once. V usage is TRBV28 and J usage is TRBJ2-3, with 7 bases that match TRBD1. Trimming took 4 bases from V and 7 from J; bases not matched to a gene: 11. The CDR3 sequence is 15 residues long. CDR1 and CDR2 from the germline V gene are MDHEN and SYDVKM. CDR3 in DNA: TGTGCCAGCAGTTCTCGCTGGGACAGCGGTTATACGCAGTATTTT. This gives the protein CASSSRWDSGYTQYF.